The 5 T cell receptor beta chains listed next were all sequenced from one sample in a study of blood T cell repertoires in COVID-19 (dated by TCRdb to 2020 to 2022). The library was produced with the immunoSEQ multiplex PCR assay. In its TCRdb copy, this immuneACCESS table keeps in-frame sequences only and misses some clones. Where compared with another copy, unresolved V genes explain less than half of these, and the others have no known cause. This sample is represented by about 140,000 clones; around 84% of them were singletons. The top ten constitute 5% to 6% of the sample. Sequencing was carried out using peripheral blood. The receptors shown here come from a human donor in a cohort sampled during active COVID-19.

V usage is TRBV5-5 and J usage is TRBJ1-6, with D tentatively TRBD1 (5 bases). Germline CDR1 is SGHKS and CDR2 is YYEKEE (reference sequence). CDR3 length: 16 amino acids. Trimming took off 4 bases at V and 3 bases at J, with 14 bases between the two ends. CDR3 nucleotides: TGTGCCAGCAGCCCGGGGGTGCTTTACTATAATTCACCCCTCCACTTT. Its translation is CASSPGVLYYNSPLHF. Using reference TRBV5-5 and TRBJ1-6 for the parts outside the CDR3, the full variable domain is DAGVTQSPTHLIKTRGQQVTLRCSPISGHKSVSWYQQVLGQGPQFIFQYYEKEERGRGNFPDRFSARQFPNYSSELNVNALLLGDSALYLCASSPGVLYYNSPLHFGNGTRLTVT.

The chain carries TRBV30 and TRBJ1-6; TRBD1 is a possible D gene (6 bases). Deletions cut 0 bases from V and 7 bases from J, with 13 bases between. CDR1 and CDR2 from the germline V gene are GTSNPN and SVGIG (reference sequence). The CDR3 contains 15 residues. CDR3 residues: CAWSVFGQPNSPLHF. In DNA, the CDR3 is TGTGCCTGGAGTGTATTCGGACAGCCAAATTCACCCCTCCACTTT.

The rearrangement joins TRBV14 to TRBJ2-3, with 10 bases that match TRBD1. This CDR3 has 17 amino acids. CDR1 is SGHDN, CDR2 FVKESK, per germline. V shed 0 bases, J shed 3 bases, and the junction held 6 bases outside the gene matches. The CDR3: CASSQDRGTGVTDTQYF. The CDR3 region has the DNA TGTGCCAGCAGCCAAGATCGGGGGACAGGGGTGACAGATACGCAGTATTTT.

The chain employs TRBV6-5 and TRBJ1-1; 7 positions match TRBD1. Unmatched junction bases numbered 7, after V lost 4 bases and J lost 5 bases. The CDR3 covers 14 residues. Per the germline V gene, CDR1 is MNHEY and CDR2 is SVGAGI. The CDR3 loop is CASSSEGAYTEAFF. CDR3 DNA sequence: TGTGCCAGCAGTTCCGAGGGGGCGTATACTGAAGCTTTCTTT.

This sequence joins TRBV7-9 and TRBJ2-5, with 11 positions matching TRBD1. There are 15 residues in the CDR3. V was pared by 5 bases and J by 1 base, with 3 bases of the junction left unmatched. From germline, CDR1 is SEHNR and CDR2 FQNEAQ (reference sequence). In DNA, the CDR3 is TGTGCCAGCAGCCCCGGGACAGGGGGCCAAGAGACCCAGTACTTC. Its translation is CASSPGTGGQETQYF.